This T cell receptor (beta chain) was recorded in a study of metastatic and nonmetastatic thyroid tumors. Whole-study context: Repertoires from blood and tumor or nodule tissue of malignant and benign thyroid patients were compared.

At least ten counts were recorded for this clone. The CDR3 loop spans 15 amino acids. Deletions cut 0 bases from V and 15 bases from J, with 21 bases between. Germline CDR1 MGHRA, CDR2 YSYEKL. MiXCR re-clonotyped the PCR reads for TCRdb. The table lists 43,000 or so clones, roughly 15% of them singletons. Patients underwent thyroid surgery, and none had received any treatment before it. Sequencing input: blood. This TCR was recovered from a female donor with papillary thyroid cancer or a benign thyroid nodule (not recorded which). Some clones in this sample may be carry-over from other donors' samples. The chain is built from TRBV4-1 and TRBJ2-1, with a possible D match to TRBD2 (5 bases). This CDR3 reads CASSQDWMVEDFTFF. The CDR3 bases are TGCGCCAGCAGCCAAGATTGGATGGTCGAGGACTTCACGTTCTTC.